The 5 T cell receptor beta chains listed next were all sequenced from one sample in a study of blood T cell repertoires in COVID-19. The method was immunoSEQ multiplex PCR; TCRdb's version includes in-frame clones alone and lacks a portion of them. The sample has roughly 160,000 clones, approximately 90% seen once. Sequences were obtained from peripheral blood. The receptors were sampled from a man between 18 and 29 years old with acute or convalescent COVID-19.

The chain couples TRBV19 to TRBJ2-1; 14 positions match TRBD2. The length of the CDR3 is 15 residues. J lost 9 bases, V lost 3 bases, and 4 bases had no gene match. Per germline, CDR1 LNHDA and CDR2 SQIVND (reference sequence). The DNA of the CDR3 is TGTGCCAGTAGTATGGGGACTAGCGGGAGAAGTGAGCAGTTCTTC. Translation: CASSMGTSGRSEQFF.

This clone showed up just a few times. The V call is TRBV5-1, the J call TRBJ2-6, with D maybe TRBD2 (5 bases). Germline V gene sequence: CDR1 SGHRS, CDR2 YFSETQ. V lost 4 bases and J lost 0, with 11 bases in between. This CDR3 is built from 16 residues. The CDR3 region has the DNA TGCGCCAGCAGCCCGGGATGGGGCTCTGGGGCCAACGTCCTGACTTTC. Translation gives CASSPGWGSGANVLTF.

V gene TRBV18 combines with J gene TRBJ1-4, with 11 bases that match TRBD1. This CDR3 has 16 residues. Germline trimming cut 8 bases from V and 2 bases from J; bases unmatched to any gene: 7. Per germline, CDR1 KGHSH and CDR2 LQKENI. The chain's CDR3 is CASTDRGLGTNEKLFF. Written as DNA, the CDR3 is TGTGCCAGCACGGACAGGGGGCTAGGCACTAATGAAAAACTGTTTTTT. Using reference TRBV18 and TRBJ1-4 for the parts outside the CDR3, the full variable domain is NAGVMQNPRHLVRRRGQEARLRCSPMKGHSHVYWYRQLPEEGLKFMVYLQKENIIDESGMPKERFSAEFPKEGPSILRIQQVVRGDSAAYFCASTDRGLGTNEKLFFGSGTQLSVL.

V is TRBV4-1 and J is TRBJ1-2; 7 nucleotides line up with TRBD1. Trimming took 2 bases from V and 5 from J; bases not matched to a gene: 8. CDR1 is MGHRA and CDR2 is YSYEKL in the germline V gene. This CDR3 region has 15 residues. CDR3 residues: CASSQFEGAEYGYTF. The CDR3 DNA reads TGCGCCAGCAGCCAATTTGAGGGGGCAGAGTATGGCTACACCTTC.

CDR3 coding DNA: TGTGCCAGCAGCCGCGCGACAGGCTATGGCTACACCTTC. Its translation: CASSRATGYGYTF. V usage is TRBV12-3 or TRBV12-4 and J usage is TRBJ1-2, with D maybe TRBD1 (6 bases). The CDR3 loop spans 13 amino acids. V was clipped by 6 bases and J by 4 bases, with 12 bases between them.